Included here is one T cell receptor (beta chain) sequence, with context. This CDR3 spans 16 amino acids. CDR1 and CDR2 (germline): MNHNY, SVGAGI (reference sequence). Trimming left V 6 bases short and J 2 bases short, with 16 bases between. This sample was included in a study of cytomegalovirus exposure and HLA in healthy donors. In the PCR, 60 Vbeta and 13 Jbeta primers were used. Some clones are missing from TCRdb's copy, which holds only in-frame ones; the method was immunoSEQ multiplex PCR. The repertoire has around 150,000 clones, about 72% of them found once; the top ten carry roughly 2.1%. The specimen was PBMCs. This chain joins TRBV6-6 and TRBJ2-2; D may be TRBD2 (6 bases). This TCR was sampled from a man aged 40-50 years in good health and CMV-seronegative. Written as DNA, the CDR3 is TGTGCCAGCAGCCTGGCCTGGGGAGGAAACACCGGGGAGCTGTTTTTT. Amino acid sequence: CASSLAWGGNTGELFF.